This T cell receptor beta chain was documented in a study of T-cell reconstitution after alpha-beta-depleted transplantation in children. CDR3 size: 14 residues. Germline CDR1 is SNHLY and CDR2 is FYNNEI. The V end was cut by 4 bases, the J end by 7 bases, with 11 bases between. This clonotype was seen at least ten times. TCRbeta library construction was performed incorporating unique molecular identifiers. TCRdb analysed the PCR reads with MiXCR anew, one entry per CDR3 protein. The profile covers 600,000 or so distinct CDR3 sequences, with about 23% appearing a single time and over 12% taken by the ten largest.

The TCR comes from a boy under two years old who had a stem cell transplant for acute myeloid leukemia, so the T cells may come from the graft donor. The chain combines TRBV2 with TRBJ1-6, with D tentatively TRBD1 (6 bases). Sequencing used PBMCs, mostly from graft donor cells, obtained 360 days after TCRalphabeta/CD19-depleted stem cell transplant. The CDR3, as DNA: TGTGCCAGCAGTGCAGGGGATCAGAATTCACCCCTCCACTTT. It encodes CASSAGDQNSPLHF.